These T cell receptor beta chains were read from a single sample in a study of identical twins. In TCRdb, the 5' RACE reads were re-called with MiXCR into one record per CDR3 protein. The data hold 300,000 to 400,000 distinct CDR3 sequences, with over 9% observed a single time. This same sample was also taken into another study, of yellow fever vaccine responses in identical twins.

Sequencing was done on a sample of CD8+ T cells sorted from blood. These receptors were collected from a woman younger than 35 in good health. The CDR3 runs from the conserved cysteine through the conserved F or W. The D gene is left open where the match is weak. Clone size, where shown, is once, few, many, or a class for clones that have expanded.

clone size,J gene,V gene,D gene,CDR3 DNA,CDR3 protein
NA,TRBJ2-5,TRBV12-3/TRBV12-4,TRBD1,TGTGCCAGCAGTTTAGCGTGGGGTGGGGGGACAGGGGACCTCCAAGAGACCCAGTACTTC,CASSLAWGGGTGDLQETQYF
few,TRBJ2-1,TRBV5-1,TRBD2,TGCGCCAGCAGCCTTAGCGGGGTAGACGATGAGCAGTTCTTC,CASSLSGVDDEQFF
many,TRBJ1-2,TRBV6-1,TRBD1,TGTGCCAGCAGCCACGGGACAGGATATGGCTACACCTTC,CASSHGTGYGYTF
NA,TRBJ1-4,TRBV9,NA,TGTGCCAGCAGCGATCCTTCTAATGAAAAACTGTTTTTT,CASSDPSNEKLFF
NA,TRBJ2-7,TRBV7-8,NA,TGTGCCAGCAGCTTAGCGGTTGGGGGGAGCGGCGAGCAGTACTTC,CASSLAVGGSGEQYF
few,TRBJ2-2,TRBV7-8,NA,TGTGCCAGCAGCTTAGCGCTGGAGACTTATAGGCATCTCAACACCGGGGAGCTGTTTTTT,CASSLALETYRHLNTGELFF
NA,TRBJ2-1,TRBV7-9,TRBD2,TGTGCCAGCAGCCAGGGACTAGCGGGAGATGATGAGCAGTTCTTC,CASSQGLAGDDEQFF
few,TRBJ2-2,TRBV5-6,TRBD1,TGTGCCAGCAGCTTGGCCGGGACAGGATCCGGGGAGCTGTTTTTT,CASSLAGTGSGELFF
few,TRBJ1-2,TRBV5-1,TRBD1,TGCGCCAGCAGCTTGGATACAGGGGGCTATGGCTACACCTTC,CASSLDTGGYGYTF
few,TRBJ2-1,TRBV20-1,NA,TGCAGTGCTAGAGTACCCCAGGAAGGGCGCTCCTACAATGAGCAGTTCTTC,CSARVPQEGRSYNEQFF
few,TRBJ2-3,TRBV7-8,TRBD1,TGTGCCAGCACCGCTTCCGGGACAGGGCGCCTAAGCACAGATACGCAGTATTTT,CASTASGTGRLSTDTQYF
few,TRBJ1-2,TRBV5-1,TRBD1,TGCGCCAGCAGCTTGCCAGGACAGGGACACTATGGCTACACCTTC,CASSLPGQGHYGYTF
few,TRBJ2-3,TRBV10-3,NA,TGTGCCATCAGTGGACAAGGCACAGATACGCAGTATTTT,CAISGQGTDTQYF
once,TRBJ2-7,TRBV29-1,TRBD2,TGCAGCGTTGAAGAGGGACTAGCGGGAGCCTACGAGCAGTACTTC,CSVEEGLAGAYEQYF
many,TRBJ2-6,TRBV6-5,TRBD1,TGTGCCAGCAGTCCCTGGACAGGGACCAACTCTGGGGCCAACGTCCTGACTTTC,CASSPWTGTNSGANVLTF
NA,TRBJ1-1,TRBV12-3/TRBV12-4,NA,TGTGCCAGCAGTACGGGTCCTGGACGAACTGAAGCTTTCTTT,CASSTGPGRTEAFF
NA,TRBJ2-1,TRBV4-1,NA,TGCGCCAGCAGCCCCCAGGCGAGCTCCTACAATGAGCAGTTCTTC,CASSPQASSYNEQFF
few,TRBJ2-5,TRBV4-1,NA,TGCGCCAGCAGCCAAGATCTGGGACCGCAGGAGACCCAGTACTTC,CASSQDLGPQETQYF
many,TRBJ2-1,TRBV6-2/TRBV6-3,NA,TGTGCCGCAAGACGACCGGTTGGTGAGCAGTTCTTC,CAARRPVGEQFF
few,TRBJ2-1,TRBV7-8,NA,TGTGCCAGCAGCTCCGAATGGTACGGAGTCGAAGACAATGAGCAGTTCTTC,CASSSEWYGVEDNEQFF
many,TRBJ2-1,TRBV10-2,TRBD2,TGCGCCAGCAGTGACCCCCCGGGGGGGCGGGGGAATGAGCAGTTCTTC,CASSDPPGGRGNEQFF
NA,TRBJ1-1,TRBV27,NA,TGTGCCAGCAGCGACTCAGGGTTTGGCACTGAAGCTTTCTTT,CASSDSGFGTEAFF
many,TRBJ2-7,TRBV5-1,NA,TGCGCCAGCGGTGTAGCGTCCTTTTCCTACGAGCAGTACTTC,CASGVASFSYEQYF
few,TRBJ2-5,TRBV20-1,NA,TGCGGGTTGCGGGGTACGGCGTGGGAGACCCAGTACTTC,CGLRGTAWETQYF
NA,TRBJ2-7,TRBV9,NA,TGTGCCAGCAGCGAGGGGCTCGAGGGGCTCGACGAGCAGTACTTC,CASSEGLEGLDEQYF
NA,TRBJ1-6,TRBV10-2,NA,TGCGCCAGCAGACCGGGACACGATAATTCACCCCTCCACTTT,CASRPGHDNSPLHF
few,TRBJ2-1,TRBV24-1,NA,TGTGCCACCAGTGAAGCGACAGCTCCCTACAATGAGCAGTTCTTC,CATSEATAPYNEQFF
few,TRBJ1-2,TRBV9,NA,TGTGCCAGTTCCTTCTCAGGGAACTATGGCTACACCTTC,CASSFSGNYGYTF
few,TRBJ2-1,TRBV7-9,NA,TGTGCCAGCAGTCAACCCGGGACAAACTACAATGAGCAGTTCTTC,CASSQPGTNYNEQFF
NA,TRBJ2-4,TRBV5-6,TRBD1,TGTGCCAGCAGCCCGCCGGGACAGGCTAAAAACATTCAGTACTTC,CASSPPGQAKNIQYF
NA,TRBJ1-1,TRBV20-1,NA,TGCAGTGCTAACGGTAGGGGTGCTGAAGCTTTCTTT,CSANGRGAEAFF
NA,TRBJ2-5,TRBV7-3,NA,TGTGCCAGCAGCTTAACGGGCGGGGTGGGAGAGACCCAGTACTTC,CASSLTGGVGETQYF
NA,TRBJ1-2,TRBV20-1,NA,TGCAGTGCTAGAGATCTAACAGCAGCTAACTATGGCTACACCTTC,CSARDLTAANYGYTF
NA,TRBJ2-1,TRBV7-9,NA,TGTGCCAGCAGCTTAGCAACCGCGATCGGGACATACAATGAGCAGTTCTTC,CASSLATAIGTYNEQFF
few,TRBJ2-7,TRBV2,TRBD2,TGTGCCAGCCGGCGGGGGAACGAGCAGTACTTC,CASRRGNEQYF
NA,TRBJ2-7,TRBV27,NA,TGTGCCAGCAGTTTATCTCTGGATTCCCACGAGCAGTACTTC,CASSLSLDSHEQYF
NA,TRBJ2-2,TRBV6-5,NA,TGTGCCAGCAGTTACTCGGGACCGGGTACCGGGGAGCTGTTTTTT,CASSYSGPGTGELFF
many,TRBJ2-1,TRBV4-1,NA,TGCGCCAGCAGCCCACTAGCCACCTCCTACAATGAGCAGTTCTTC,CASSPLATSYNEQFF
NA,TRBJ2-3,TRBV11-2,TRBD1,TGTGCCAGCAGCTTCCGGGACAGGCTCACAGATACGCAGTATTTT,CASSFRDRLTDTQYF
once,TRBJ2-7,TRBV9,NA,TGTGCCAGCAGCGCGGATACCACAGACGAGCAGTACTTC,CASSADTTDEQYF
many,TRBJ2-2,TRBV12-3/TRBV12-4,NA,TGTGCCAGCAGTTCTGATTCCGGCGCGAACACCGGGGAGCTGTTTTTT,CASSSDSGANTGELFF
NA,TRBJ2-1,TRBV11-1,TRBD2,TGTGCCAGCAGCCCCGGTTGGGGACTAGCGGGAGGGGGAACCAACAATGAGCAGTTCTTC,CASSPGWGLAGGGTNNEQFF
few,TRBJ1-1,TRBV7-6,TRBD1,TGTGCCAGCAACCGACCGGACAGGGAGGCAGGGAACACTGAAGCTTTCTTT,CASNRPDREAGNTEAFF
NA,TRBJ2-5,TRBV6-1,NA,TGTGCCAGCAGCCCCGCGGGGAGCTTGGAGACCCAGTACTTC,CASSPAGSLETQYF
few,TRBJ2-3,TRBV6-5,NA,TGTGCCAGCAGTTACTCTAGTATAGGCACAGATACGCAGTATTTT,CASSYSSIGTDTQYF
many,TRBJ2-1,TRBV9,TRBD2,TGTGCCAGCAGCGTAGGATCCAGCGGGAGTGATGAGCAGTTCTTC,CASSVGSSGSDEQFF
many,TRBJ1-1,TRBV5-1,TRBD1,TGCGCCAGCTTGGGACAGGGAATCGCTTTCTTT,CASLGQGIAFF
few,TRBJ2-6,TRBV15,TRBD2,TGTGCCACGGCGGGGGGACTCTCTGGGGCCAACGTCCTGACTTTC,CATAGGLSGANVLTF
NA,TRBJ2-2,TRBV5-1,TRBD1,TGCGCCAGCAGGAGTGCCTTTACAGGGGGGAACACCGGGGAGCTGTTTTTT,CASRSAFTGGNTGELFF
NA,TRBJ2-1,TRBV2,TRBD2,TGTGCCAGCACCAAAAGACTGAATGTGTGGCGGGAGGCGGACAATGAGCAGTTCTTC,CASTKRLNVWREADNEQFF